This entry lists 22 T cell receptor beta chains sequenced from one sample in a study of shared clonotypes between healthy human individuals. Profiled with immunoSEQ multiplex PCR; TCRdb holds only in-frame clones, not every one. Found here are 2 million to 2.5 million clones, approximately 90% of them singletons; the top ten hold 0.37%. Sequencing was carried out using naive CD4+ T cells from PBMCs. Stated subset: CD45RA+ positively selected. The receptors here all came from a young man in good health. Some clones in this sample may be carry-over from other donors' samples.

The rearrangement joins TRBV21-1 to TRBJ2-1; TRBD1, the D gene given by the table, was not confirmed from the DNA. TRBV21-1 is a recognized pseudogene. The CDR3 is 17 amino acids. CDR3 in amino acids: CASSKRLDRRLYNEQFF. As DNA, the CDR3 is TGTGCCAGCAGCAAAAGATTAGACAGGAGACTTTACAATGAGCAGTTCTTC.

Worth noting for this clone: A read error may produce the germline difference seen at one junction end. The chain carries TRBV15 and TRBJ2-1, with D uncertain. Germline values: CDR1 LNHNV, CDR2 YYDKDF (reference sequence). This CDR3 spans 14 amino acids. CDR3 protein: CATSRDLDSRWKLF. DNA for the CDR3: TGTGCCACCAGCAGAGACCTAGACTCCCGGTGGAAGCTCTTC.

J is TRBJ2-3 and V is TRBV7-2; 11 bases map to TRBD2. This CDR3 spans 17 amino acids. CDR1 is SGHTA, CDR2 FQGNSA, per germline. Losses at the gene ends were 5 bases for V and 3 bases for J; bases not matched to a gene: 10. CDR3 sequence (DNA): TGTGCCAGCAGCCCTCCTAGCGGGAGGACAGGAACAGATACGCAGTATTTT. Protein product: CASSPPSGRTGTDTQYF.

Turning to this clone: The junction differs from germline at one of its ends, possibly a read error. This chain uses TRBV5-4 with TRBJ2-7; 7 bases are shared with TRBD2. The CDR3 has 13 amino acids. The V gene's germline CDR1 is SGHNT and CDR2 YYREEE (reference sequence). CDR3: CASSSTSSHEQYF. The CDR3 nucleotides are TGTGCCAGCAGCTCGACTAGCTCCCACGAGCAGTACTTC. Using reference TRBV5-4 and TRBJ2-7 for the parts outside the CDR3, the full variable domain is ETGVTQSPTHLIKTRGQQVTLRCSSQSGHNTVSWYQQALGQGPQFIFQYYREEENGRGNFPPRFSGLQFPNYSSELNVNALELDDSALYLCASSSTSSHEQYFGPGTRLTVT.

CDR3 sequence reads: CASSPGGTVYEQYF. CDR3 in DNA: TGTGCCAGCAGCCCAGGGGGCACAGTCTACGAGCAGTACTTC. The chain has TRBV25-1 and TRBJ2-7; 8 bases agree with TRBD1. This CDR3 is 14 amino acids long. Trimming took 6 bases from V and 3 from J; bases not matched to a gene: 7. CDR1 is MGHDK, CDR2 SYGVNS, per germline.

The chain's CDR3 is CASSPPSASYNEQFF. The CDR3 nucleotides are TGTGCCAGCAGCCCCCCTAGCGCCTCCTACAATGAGCAGTTCTTC. V usage is TRBV7-3 and J usage is TRBJ2-1; D perhaps matches TRBD2 (6 bases). The germline gives CDR1 SGHTA, CDR2 FQGTGA. V was cut by 5 bases and J by 0 bases, with 11 bases left in between. CDR3 size: 15 residues.

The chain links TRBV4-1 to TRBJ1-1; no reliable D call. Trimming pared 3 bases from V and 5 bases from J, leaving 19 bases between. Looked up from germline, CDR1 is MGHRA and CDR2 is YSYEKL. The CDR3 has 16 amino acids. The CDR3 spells CASSHAPGKRRTEAFF. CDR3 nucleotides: TGCGCCAGCAGCCACGCCCCAGGCAAGAGAAGAACTGAAGCTTTCTTT.

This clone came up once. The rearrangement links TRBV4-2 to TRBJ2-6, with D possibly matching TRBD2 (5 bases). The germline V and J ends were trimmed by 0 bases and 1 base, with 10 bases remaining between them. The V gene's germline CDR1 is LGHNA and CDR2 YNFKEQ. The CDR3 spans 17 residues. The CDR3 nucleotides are TGTGCCAGCAGCCAAGACTTTCAGCGGTCTGGGGCCAACGTCCTGACTTTC. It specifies CASSQDFQRSGANVLTF.

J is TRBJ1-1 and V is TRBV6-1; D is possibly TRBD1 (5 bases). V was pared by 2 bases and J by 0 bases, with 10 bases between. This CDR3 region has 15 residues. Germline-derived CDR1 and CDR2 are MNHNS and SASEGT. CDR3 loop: CASSELGGVNTEAFF. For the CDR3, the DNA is TGTGCCAGCAGTGAATTGGGGGGAGTGAACACTGAAGCTTTCTTT.

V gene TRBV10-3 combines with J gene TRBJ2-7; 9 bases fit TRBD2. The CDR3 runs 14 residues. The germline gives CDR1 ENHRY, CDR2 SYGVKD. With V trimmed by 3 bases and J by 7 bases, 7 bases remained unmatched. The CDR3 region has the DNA TGTGCCATCAGTGACCGCGGACTAGCGTGGGAGCAGTACTTC. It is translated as CAISDRGLAWEQYF.

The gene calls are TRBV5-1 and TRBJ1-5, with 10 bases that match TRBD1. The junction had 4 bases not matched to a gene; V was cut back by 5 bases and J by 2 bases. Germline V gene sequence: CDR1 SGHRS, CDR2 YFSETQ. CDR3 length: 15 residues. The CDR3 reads CASRLGTGGNQPQHF. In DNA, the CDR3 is TGCGCCAGCAGACTCGGGACAGGGGGCAATCAGCCCCAGCATTTT.

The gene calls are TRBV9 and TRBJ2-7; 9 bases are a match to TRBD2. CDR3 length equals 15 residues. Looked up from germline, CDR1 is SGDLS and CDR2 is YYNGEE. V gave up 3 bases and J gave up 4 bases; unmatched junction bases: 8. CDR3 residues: CASSALSGSGYEQYF. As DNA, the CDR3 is TGTGCCAGCAGCGCACTTAGCGGGAGTGGGTACGAGCAGTACTTC. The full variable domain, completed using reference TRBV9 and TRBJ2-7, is DSGVTQTPKHLITATGQRVTLRCSPRSGDLSVYWYQQSLDQGLQFLIQYYNGEERAKGNILERFSAQQFPDLHSELNLSSLELGDSALYFCASSALSGSGYEQYFGPGTRLTVT.

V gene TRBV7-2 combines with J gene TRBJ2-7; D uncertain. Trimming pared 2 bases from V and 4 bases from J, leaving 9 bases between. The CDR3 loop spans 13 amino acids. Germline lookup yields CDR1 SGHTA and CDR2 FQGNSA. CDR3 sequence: CASSLSRPYEQYF. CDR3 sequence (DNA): TGTGCCAGCAGCTTAAGTAGGCCATACGAGCAGTACTTC.

The CDR3 bases are TGTGCCAGTAGTGCCTCCGGGAGGGAAGGTGAAAAACTGTTTTTT. Its protein product is CASSASGREGEKLFF. The J gene is TRBJ1-4, the V gene TRBV19; D not certain. Germline V gene data show CDR1 as LNHDA and CDR2 as SQIVND (reference sequence). Trimming took 5 bases from V and 7 from J, leaving 17 bases between them. The CDR3 has 15 residues. The entire variable domain, with the rest obtained from reference TRBV19 and TRBJ1-4, is as follows: DGGITQSPKYLFRKEGQNVTLSCEQNLNHDAMYWYRQDPGQGLRLIYYSQIVNDFQKGDIAEGYSVSREKKESFPLTVTSAQKNPTAFYLCASSASGREGEKLFFGSGTQLSVL.

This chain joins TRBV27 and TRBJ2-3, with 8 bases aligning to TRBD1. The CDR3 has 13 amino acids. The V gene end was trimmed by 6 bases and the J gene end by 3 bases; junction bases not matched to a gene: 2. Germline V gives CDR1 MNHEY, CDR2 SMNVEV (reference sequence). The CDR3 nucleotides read TGTGCCAGCAGATACAGGGGGACAGATACGCAGTATTTT. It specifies CASRYRGTDTQYF.

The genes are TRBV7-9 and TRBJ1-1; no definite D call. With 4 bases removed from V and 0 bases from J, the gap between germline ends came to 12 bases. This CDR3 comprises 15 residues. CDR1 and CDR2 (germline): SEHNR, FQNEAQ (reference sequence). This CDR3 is CASSSYSGMNTEAFF. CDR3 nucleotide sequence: TGTGCCAGCAGCTCATACAGTGGGATGAACACTGAAGCTTTCTTT.

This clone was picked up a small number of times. The CDR3 bases are TGTGCCAGCAGTTTTGTAGACGGTAATCAGCCCCAGCATTTT. This encodes CASSFVDGNQPQHF. V usage is TRBV27 and J usage is TRBJ1-5; no reliable D call. Germline lookup yields CDR1 MNHEY and CDR2 SMNVEV (reference sequence). The CDR3 loop spans 14 amino acids. The V and J ends lost 3 bases and 4 bases respectively, with 10 bases between them.

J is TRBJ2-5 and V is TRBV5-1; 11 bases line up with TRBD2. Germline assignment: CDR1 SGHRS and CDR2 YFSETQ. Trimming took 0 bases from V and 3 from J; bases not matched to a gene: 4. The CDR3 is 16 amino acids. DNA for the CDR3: TGCGCCAGCAGCTTGGTGACTAGCGGGGCAGAAGAGACCCAGTACTTC. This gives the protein CASSLVTSGAEETQYF.

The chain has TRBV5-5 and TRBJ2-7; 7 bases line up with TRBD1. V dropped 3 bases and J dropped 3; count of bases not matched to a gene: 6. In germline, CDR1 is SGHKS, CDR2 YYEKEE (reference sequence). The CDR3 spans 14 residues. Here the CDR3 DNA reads TGTGCCAGCAGCTCCGGGACAGAATTCTACGAGCAGTACTTC. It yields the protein CASSSGTEFYEQYF.

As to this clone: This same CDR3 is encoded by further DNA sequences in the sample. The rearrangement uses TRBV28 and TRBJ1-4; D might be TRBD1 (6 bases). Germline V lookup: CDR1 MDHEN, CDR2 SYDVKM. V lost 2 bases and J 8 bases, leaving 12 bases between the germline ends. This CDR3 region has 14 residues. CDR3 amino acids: CASSLVQGGEKLFF. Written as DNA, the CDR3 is TGTGCCAGCAGTTTAGTACAGGGAGGGGAAAAACTGTTTTTT. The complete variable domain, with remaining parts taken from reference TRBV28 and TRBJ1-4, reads DVKVTQSSRYLVKRTGEKVFLECVQDMDHENMFWYRQDPGLGLRLIYFSYDVKMKEKGDIPEGYSVSREKKERFSLILESASTNQTSMYLCASSLVQGGEKLFFGSGTQLSVL.

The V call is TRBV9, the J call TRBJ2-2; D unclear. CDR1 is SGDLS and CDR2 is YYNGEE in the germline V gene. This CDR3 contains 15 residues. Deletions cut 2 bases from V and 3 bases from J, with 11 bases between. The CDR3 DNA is TGTGCCAGCAGCGTTGACGTGGTCTACACCGGGGAGCTGTTTTTT. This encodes CASSVDVVYTGELFF.

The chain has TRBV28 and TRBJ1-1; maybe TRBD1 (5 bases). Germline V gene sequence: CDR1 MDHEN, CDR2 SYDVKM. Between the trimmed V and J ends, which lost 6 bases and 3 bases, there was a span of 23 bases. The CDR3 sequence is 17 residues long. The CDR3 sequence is CASSGRSGRMGDTEAFF. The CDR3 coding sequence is TGTGCCAGCAGCGGGCGGTCGGGGCGAATGGGGGACACTGAAGCTTTCTTT. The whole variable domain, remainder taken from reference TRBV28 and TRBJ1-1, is DVKVTQSSRYLVKRTGEKVFLECVQDMDHENMFWYRQDPGLGLRLIYFSYDVKMKEKGDIPEGYSVSREKKERFSLILESASTNQTSMYLCASSGRSGRMGDTEAFFGQGTRLTVV.